The 13 T cell receptor beta chains given below trace back to one sample, sequenced in a study of cytomegalovirus exposure and HLA in healthy donors. A multiplex PCR was run with 60 Vbeta primers and 13 Jbeta primers. Method: immunoSEQ multiplex PCR; TCRdb's copy keeps in-frame clones and lacks some. The sample records about 55,000 clones, over 65% being singletons. Sequencing was carried out using PBMCs. The receptors come from a man aged 35 to 55 in good health and CMV-seropositive.

This clone was counted once. The chain is built from TRBV6-1 and TRBJ1-3; D is unclear. V was pared by 5 bases and J by 0 bases, with 11 bases between. Germline V gives CDR1 MNHNS, CDR2 SASEGT. The CDR3 sequence is 15 residues long. The CDR3 nucleotides are TGTGCCAGCAGTACACGACGGGTCTCTGGAAACACCATATATTTT. This translates into CASSTRRVSGNTIYF.

The chain combines TRBV5-6 with TRBJ2-2; TRBD1 is a possible D gene (6 bases). The germline CDR1 and CDR2 sequences are SGHDT and YYEEEE. Deletions cut 4 bases from V and 9 bases from J, with 22 bases between. The CDR3 runs to 16 residues. CDR3 sequence: CASSPGQNRPLRELFF. CDR3 sequence (DNA): TGTGCCAGCAGCCCTGGACAGAACAGACCGCTCAGGGAGCTGTTTTTT.

The chain couples TRBV5-6 to TRBJ1-1, with 9 bases fitting TRBD1. Trimming at V came to 1 base and at J to 12 bases, leaving 10 bases not matched to a gene. The CDR3 sequence is 14 residues long. Germline V gene sequence: CDR1 SGHDT, CDR2 YYEEEE. The CDR3 nucleotides read TGTGCCAGCAGCTTGAAGTGGGACAGGGTAAAGACTTTCTTT. It encodes CASSLKWDRVKTFF.

The J gene is TRBJ2-6, the V gene TRBV7-9, with D possibly being TRBD1 (6 bases). Per the germline V gene, CDR1 is SEHNR and CDR2 is FQNEAQ (reference sequence). CDR3 length: 17 amino acids. The ends were cut back, 9 bases at V and 0 bases at J, with 18 bases in the middle. The CDR3 nucleotides are TGTGCCAGTTTGACCGGGACACTCCGCTCTGGGGCCAACGTCCTGACTTTC. As protein: CASLTGTLRSGANVLTF.

In this sample, this clone is medium-sized. V gene TRBV6-1 combines with J gene TRBJ2-5; 10 bases are a match to TRBD2. After removal of 0 bases from V and 2 bases from J, the junction contained 0 bases not matched to a gene. The germline gives CDR1 MNHNS, CDR2 SASEGT. The CDR3 is 15 amino acids. The CDR3 coding sequence is TGTGCCAGCAGTGAAGCTAGCGGGGGGCAAGAGACCCAGTACTTC. Its protein is CASSEASGGQETQYF.

The CDR3 is CASSKKRTAPNQGYF. The CDR3 DNA follows: TGTGCCAGCAGCAAAAAACGGACAGCGCCGAACCAGGGGTACTTC. The rearrangement links TRBV21-1 to TRBJ2-7; the table's TRBD1 call for D was not verified on the DNA. TRBV21-1 is noted as a pseudogene. CDR3 size: 15 residues.

V and J are TRBV19 and TRBJ1-2; no clear D gene. Deletions cut 6 bases from V and 5 bases from J, with 7 bases between. Looked up from germline, CDR1 is LNHDA and CDR2 is SQIVND (reference sequence). CDR3 size: 11 residues. CDR3 sequence reads: CASRDLYGYTF. For the CDR3, the DNA is TGTGCCAGTAGGGACTTATATGGCTACACCTTC.

J is TRBJ2-7 and V is TRBV5-6; 9 bases line up with TRBD2. Looked up from germline, CDR1 is SGHDT and CDR2 is YYEEEE. V was pared by 0 bases and J by 7 bases, with 8 bases of the junction left unmatched. This CDR3 has 15 amino acids. CDR3 bases: TGTGCCAGCAGCTTGGGACCTGAGCGGGGGGTGGAGCAGTACTTC. This translates into CASSLGPERGVEQYF.

The chain has TRBV2 and TRBJ2-3; 7 bases fit TRBD2. The V segment lost 2 bases and the J segment 8 bases; nucleotides outside the gene matches: 13. CDR3 length equals 16 residues. In germline, CDR1 is SNHLY, CDR2 FYNNEI. CDR3 bases: TGTGCCAGCAGTGAAACCCCTCCGTCTAGCGGAGGTACGCAGTATTTT. Protein product: CASSETPPSSGGTQYF. Full variable domain (missing parts from reference TRBV2 and TRBJ2-3): EPEVTQTPSHQVTQMGQEVILRCVPISNHLYFYWYRQILGQKVEFLVSFYNNEISEKSEIFDDQFSVERPDGSNFTLKIRSTKLEDSAMYFCASSETPPSSGGTQYFGPGTRLTVL.

The chain recombines TRBV2 with TRBJ1-2; 8 nucleotides line up with TRBD1. CDR1 is SNHLY, CDR2 FYNNEI, per germline. V was pared by 7 bases and J by 7 bases, with 11 bases of the junction left unmatched. CDR3 length: 14 residues. Written as DNA, the CDR3 is TGTGCCAGCACCCTTGGACAGGGTCGCACTGGCTACACCTTC. Amino acid sequence: CASTLGQGRTGYTF.

The chain links TRBV6-1 to TRBJ1-1; 8 positions match TRBD1. In germline, CDR1 is MNHNS, CDR2 SASEGT. Trimming removed 4 bases from V and 11 bases from J; junction bases left unmatched: 9. The CDR3 consists of 13 residues. CDR3 bases: TGTGCCAGCAGTGCTGCAGGGGACAGGAAGGCTTTCTTT. Its translation is CASSAAGDRKAFF.

The chain recombines TRBV6-5 with TRBJ2-7, with D perhaps matching TRBD1 (6 bases). V lost 5 bases to trimming and J lost 1 base, with 12 bases between them. In germline, CDR1 is MNHEY, CDR2 SVGAGI. The CDR3 runs to 14 residues. Here the CDR3 reads CASSPRQGSYEQYF. DNA of the CDR3: TGTGCCAGCAGTCCTCGCCAGGGGTCCTACGAGCAGTACTTC.

The chain recombines TRBV5-4 with TRBJ2-5, with D possibly TRBD2 on 6 matching bases. This CDR3 comprises 14 residues. Trimming cost V 3 bases and J 1 base, with 10 bases left between them. Germline assignment: CDR1 SGHNT and CDR2 YYREEE (reference sequence). Here the CDR3 reads CASSWRDGQETQYF. The DNA for the CDR3 is TGTGCCAGCAGCTGGAGGGACGGCCAAGAGACCCAGTACTTC.